Presented here are 21 T cell receptor beta chains from one specimen sequenced in a study of post-analysis software for immune sequencing data. Broader study findings: Controls showed lower frequencies than patients for roughly five TRBV segments, and TRBV5-6, TRBV5-1 and TRBV20-1 were among these.

For these TCRs, the target antigens are not known. The authors incorporated unique molecular identifiers into the TCR beta cDNA libraries. MiXCR was run by TCRdb on the PCR reads, yielding one entry per CDR3 protein. Here the sample spans about 430,000 distinct CDR3 sequences, approximately 38% being singletons. Sequenced: blood. Receptors were obtained from a girl aged 2 to 10 with multiple sclerosis.

The V gene is TRBV5-1, the J gene TRBJ2-5, with D possibly matching TRBD2 (6 bases). CDR3 length: 14 amino acids. V lost 5 bases and J 1 base, leaving 12 bases between the germline ends. Looked up from germline, CDR1 is SGHRS and CDR2 is YFSETQ. The chain's CDR3 is CASRSGLAQETQYF. CDR3 DNA: TGCGCCAGCAGATCGGGACTCGCCCAAGAGACCCAGTACTTC.

The chain employs TRBV12-3 or TRBV12-4 and TRBJ2-1; 9 bases align to TRBD1. V gave up 6 bases and J gave up 4 bases; unmatched junction bases: 7. The CDR3 is 15 residues long. In nucleotides, the CDR3 is TGTGCCAGCAGAAACAGGGGGCGCTTGTACAATGAGCAGTTCTTC. As protein: CASRNRGRLYNEQFF.

This clonotype was recorded once. The chain couples TRBV11-2 to TRBJ2-1; 10 bases agree with TRBD1. From germline, CDR1 is SGHAT and CDR2 FQNNGV. V shed 10 bases and J 3 bases; nucleotides not matched to a gene: 6. The CDR3 runs to 14 residues. The CDR3, as DNA: TGTGCCATCTCGGGACAGGGGATCTACAATGAGCAGTTCTTC. The encoded protein is CAISGQGIYNEQFF.

The chain recombines TRBV4-1 with TRBJ1-5; 9 bases agree with TRBD1. Germline V gene data show CDR1 as MGHRA and CDR2 as YSYEKL. V gave up 3 bases and J gave up 1 base; unmatched junction bases: 7. CDR3 length: 17 residues. CDR3 DNA sequence: TGCGCCAGCAGCCAGCCACAGGGGGCGCGGAGCAATCAGCCCCAGCATTTT. Residues: CASSQPQGARSNQPQHF.

This clonotype turned up a few times. CDR3 sequence: CASSGPPLYNEQFF. The CDR3 region has the DNA TGCGCCAGCAGCGGACCACCCCTTTACAATGAGCAGTTCTTC. The V gene is TRBV5-1, the J gene TRBJ2-1; D gene unclear. The CDR3 is made up of 14 amino acids. Between the trimmed V and J ends, which lost 4 bases and 4 bases, there was a span of 12 bases. Germline V CDR1 and CDR2: SGHRS, YFSETQ. The full variable domain, completed using reference TRBV5-1 and TRBJ2-1, is KAGVTQTPRYLIKTRGQQVTLSCSPISGHRSVSWYQQTPGQGLQFLFEYFSETQRNKGNFPGRFSGRQFSNSRSEMNVSTLELGDSALYLCASSGPPLYNEQFFGPGTRLTVL.

The chain combines TRBV20-1 with TRBJ2-7; no firm D call. The CDR3 contains 13 residues. Per germline, CDR1 DFQATT and CDR2 SNEGSKA (reference sequence). V lost 2 bases, J lost 0 bases, and 8 bases lay in between. For the CDR3, the DNA is TGCAGTGCTAGATATCCGGACTCCTACGAGCAGTACTTC. It codes for CSARYPDSYEQYF.

This clonotype was seen only a few times. The chain is built from TRBV10-3 and TRBJ1-5, with D tentatively TRBD1 (6 bases). With 5 bases removed from V and 0 bases from J, the gap between germline ends came to 8 bases. Looked up from germline, CDR1 is ENHRY and CDR2 is SYGVKD. The CDR3 extends over 14 amino acids. The DNA of the CDR3 is TGTGCCATCAGTAGGGGGAATAGCAATCAGCCCCAGCATTTT. It specifies CAISRGNSNQPQHF.

This clonotype was seen ten or more times. The chain links TRBV7-2 to TRBJ2-5, with D unclear. The V and J ends lost 2 bases and 5 bases respectively, with 3 bases between them. CDR1 SGHTA and CDR2 FQGNSA come from the germline V gene. CDR3 length equals 11 residues. The CDR3 loop reads CASSLSETQYF. Here the CDR3 DNA reads TGTGCCAGCAGCTTATCGGAGACCCAGTACTTC.

This clonotype was observed a few times. V and J are TRBV18 and TRBJ1-6; D remains unclear. Trimming took 4 bases from V and 7 from J, leaving 5 bases between them. Per the germline V gene, CDR1 is KGHSH and CDR2 is LQKENI. The CDR3 extends over 12 amino acids. The CDR3 DNA reads as TGTGCCAGCTCACATGCCAATTCACCCCTCCACTTT. Translation: CASSHANSPLHF.

The rearrangement links TRBV7-2 to TRBJ1-1; no definite D call. The CDR3 is 13 amino acids. Germline V gene sequence: CDR1 SGHTA, CDR2 FQGNSA. Trimming took off 5 bases at V and 6 bases at J, with 13 bases between the two ends. The CDR3 is CASSQMFVPEAFF. CDR3 nucleotide sequence: TGTGCCAGCAGCCAAATGTTTGTACCTGAAGCTTTCTTT.

This clonotype turned up a few times. The V call is TRBV28, the J call TRBJ2-5; 13 nucleotides agree with TRBD2. This CDR3 is 15 amino acids long. The ends lost 5 bases at V and 4 bases at J; junction bases unmatched: 4. Germline assignment: CDR1 MDHEN and CDR2 SYDVKM. CDR3 amino acids: CASSPGLAGIETQYF. CDR3 sequence (DNA): TGTGCCAGCAGTCCGGGACTAGCGGGGATAGAGACCCAGTACTTC.

The genes are TRBV10-3 and TRBJ2-7; D possibly corresponds to TRBD2 (6 bases). V shed 11 bases and J shed 4 bases, with 12 bases lying between them. This CDR3 comprises 11 residues. Per germline, CDR1 ENHRY and CDR2 SYGVKD. The CDR3 protein is CASLAGYEQYF. CDR3 sequence (DNA): TGTGCCTCGCTGGCGGGATACGAGCAGTACTTC.

About this clonotype: Relative to the germline gene, one junction end is altered; a read error may explain this. This chain uses TRBV13 with TRBJ2-1; possibly TRBD1 for D (5 bases). Germline V gene data show CDR1 as PRHDT and CDR2 as FYEKMQ (reference sequence). The CDR3 loop spans 12 amino acids. The CDR3 nucleotides read TGCGCCAGCAGCTTCTCGGGCGAAAGGGGGTTCTTC. Translated, it gives CASSFSGERGFF.

The V and J genes are TRBV29-1 and TRBJ2-1; D possibly uses TRBD1 or TRBD2 (6 bases each). This CDR3 has 14 residues. The V gene's germline CDR1 is SQVTM and CDR2 ANQGSEA. V shed 6 bases and J shed 2 bases, with 14 bases lying between them. The CDR3, as DNA: TGCAGCGTCGAGGGGGGACGACCCTACAATGAGCAGTTCTTC. It encodes CSVEGGRPYNEQFF.

Only a few counts were recorded for this clonotype. This rearrangement joins TRBV28 to TRBJ2-3; 11 nucleotides agree with TRBD2. The trim removed 2 bases at V and 4 bases at J, leaving 5 bases unmatched. Germline V gene lookup returns CDR1 MDHEN and CDR2 SYDVKM. The CDR3 covers 16 residues. DNA of the CDR3: TGTGCCAGCAGTTTACCAACTAGCGGGGGCGCAGATACGCAGTATTTT. Its translation: CASSLPTSGGADTQYF.

The chain combines TRBV7-2 with TRBJ2-1; 7 bases line up with TRBD2. The CDR3 length is 16 residues. Germline trimming cut 1 base from V and 2 bases from J; bases unmatched to any gene: 5. The germline V gene encodes CDR1 SGHTA and CDR2 FQGNSA. In DNA, the CDR3 is TGTGCCAGCAGCTTAGGGGAGCGGGGTCCCTACAATGAGCAGTTCTTC. Translated, it gives CASSLGERGPYNEQFF.

In nucleotides, the CDR3 is TGTGCCACCAGCAGAGATCGGACAGGGTACGGAGGTGAGCAGTTCTTC. This codes for CATSRDRTGYGGEQFF. The V gene is TRBV15, the J gene TRBJ2-1, with 8 bases matching TRBD1. This CDR3 contains 16 residues. The germline gives CDR1 LNHNV, CDR2 YYDKDF (reference sequence). After removal of 0 bases from V and 9 bases from J, the junction contained 10 bases not matched to a gene.

The V call is TRBV15, the J call TRBJ2-5; D is unclear. V was clipped by 1 base and J by 0 bases, with 9 bases between them. The CDR3 loop spans 15 amino acids. The germline CDR1 and CDR2 sequences are LNHNV and YYDKDF (reference sequence). This CDR3 is CATSRGRNDQETQYF. The CDR3 bases are TGTGCCACCAGCAGAGGACGTAACGACCAAGAGACCCAGTACTTC.

This clonotype has more than one count but fewer than ten. This rearrangement joins TRBV10-3 to TRBJ2-2, with a possible D match to TRBD1 (5 bases). CDR1 and CDR2 (germline): ENHRY, SYGVKD. V lost 0 bases to trimming and J lost 5 bases, with 13 bases between them. This CDR3 contains 16 residues. DNA for the CDR3: TGTGCCATCAGTGAGTCGCAGGGATGGGCGACCGGGGAGCTGTTTTTT. Encoded protein: CAISESQGWATGELFF.

The gene calls are TRBV27 and TRBJ2-7; 7 bases match TRBD2. With 6 bases clipped from V and 6 bases from J, the junction kept 8 bases outside the gene matches. The CDR3 totals 13 residues. CDR1 and CDR2 from the germline V gene are MNHEY and SMNVEV (reference sequence). CDR3 coding DNA: TGTGCCAGCAGCGCTGGACTAGATGGCGAGCAGTACTTC. Its translation is CASSAGLDGEQYF.

The table lists this clonotype with a few counts. The chain uses TRBV10-3 and TRBJ1-2; weak D call: TRBD1 (6 bases). Trimming shortened V by 0 bases and J by 4 bases, and 12 bases separated the two germline ends. The length of the CDR3 is 15 residues. CDR1 and CDR2 from the germline V gene are ENHRY and SYGVKD. CDR3 sequence (DNA): TGTGCCATCAGTGAGTCTGGCAGGGGAGGCTATGGCTACACCTTC. Translating it yields CAISESGRGGYGYTF.